This T cell receptor (beta chain) was found in a study of blood T cell repertoires in COVID-19. Overall study: Both acute and convalescent COVID-19 samples were obtained from the United States, Italy and Spain. From T cells, B-cell-depleted T cells, or PBMCs came the material, which was cDNA or gDNA.

CDR3 length: 13 residues. Trimming took off 3 bases at V and 1 base at J, with 5 bases between the two ends. The germline V gene has CDR1 SEHNR and CDR2 FQNEAQ (reference sequence). In the original processing: Amplified reference gene primers provided the basis for estimating nucleated cell counts. The data were produced by immunoSEQ multiplex PCR, yet TCRdb's version contains in-frame clones alone and is incomplete. V and J calls and clone size are given by that table; D and trimming were obtained from the DNA. The sample carries 95,000 to 120,000 clones, 80% to 90% recorded once. The receptor was isolated from a woman aged 45-65 years with acute or convalescent COVID-19. This chain connects TRBV7-9 to TRBJ2-3, with D possibly TRBD2 on 5 matching bases. The sample taken for sequencing was peripheral blood. The CDR3 sequence: CASSFGGTDTQYF. The CDR3 DNA reads TGTGCCAGCAGCTTCGGGGGCACAGATACGCAGTATTTT. Full variable domain (rest looked up from reference TRBV7-9 and TRBJ2-3): DTGVSQNPRHKITKRGQNVTFRCDPISEHNRLYWYRQTLGQGPEFLTYFQNEAQLEKSRLLSDRFSAERPKGSFSTLEIQRTEQGDSAMYLCASSFGGTDTQYFGPGTRLTVL.